The 27 T cell receptor beta chains reported below all come from one sample, sequenced in a study of OX40 agonist ivuxolimab in advanced cancers. Libraries came from the immunoSEQ multiplex PCR assay. The clones in this table, taken by TCRdb from immuneACCESS, are in-frame only. Not every clone is retained; where verified, under half of the shortfall comes from an unresolved V gene, and the cause of the rest is unknown. The sample includes 22,000 or so clones, with 85% to 90% observed a single time. Just over 20% of the sample is in the top ten clones. The sequencing here drew on CD4+ or CD8+ T cells sorted from blood, taken in a trial of the OX40 agonist ivuxolimab. These receptors were taken from an adult with an advanced solid tumor such as melanoma, head and neck, liver or kidney cancer.

The chain uses TRBV6-6 and TRBJ2-2; 7 bases align to TRBD1. The CDR3 totals 15 residues. Unmatched junction bases numbered 6, after V lost 2 bases and J lost 6 bases. The V gene's germline CDR1 is MNHNY and CDR2 SVGAGI (reference sequence). The CDR3 DNA sequence: TGTGCCAGCAGTTACCCTTTAGGGGGCCCCGGGGAGCTGTTTTTT. This gives the protein CASSYPLGGPGELFF.

This rearrangement joins TRBV27 to TRBJ2-7, with 10 nucleotides matching TRBD2. Trimming took 6 bases from V and 6 from J; bases not matched to a gene: 8. Germline CDR1 MNHEY, CDR2 SMNVEV (reference sequence). This CDR3 comprises 14 residues. The CDR3 here is CASRGIAGGREQYF. The CDR3 DNA sequence: TGTGCCAGCAGGGGGATAGCGGGAGGCCGCGAGCAGTACTTC.

V and J are TRBV19 and TRBJ1-1, with D perhaps TRBD1 (6 bases). The CDR3 consists of 12 residues. The V gene's germline CDR1 is LNHDA and CDR2 SQIVND (reference sequence). The V gene lost 5 bases and the J gene lost 5 bases, with 9 bases spanning the gap. CDR3 DNA: TGTGCCAGTAGTGTAAGGGGGACTGAAGCTTTCTTT. It encodes CASSVRGTEAFF. Together with reference TRBV19 and TRBJ1-1, the CDR3 gives the full variable domain: DGGITQSPKYLFRKEGQNVTLSCEQNLNHDAMYWYRQDPGQGLRLIYYSQIVNDFQKGDIAEGYSVSREKKESFPLTVTSAQKNPTAFYLCASSVRGTEAFFGQGTRLTVV.

The V and J genes are TRBV18 and TRBJ2-7; 13 nucleotides line up with TRBD2. The CDR3 runs 19 residues. Germline CDR1 and CDR2: KGHSH and LQKENI. V trimming: 1 base; J trimming: 2 bases; junction bases outside the gene matches: 11. CDR3 nucleotides: TGTGCCAGCTCACCACGAACTAGCGGGAGGGCCTTTGTCACCTACGAGCAGTACTTC. It translates to CASSPRTSGRAFVTYEQYF.

This clone has only one observation. The V and J genes are TRBV21-1 and TRBJ1-6; no DNA check was done on the table's D call, TRBD1. TRBV21-1 is deemed a pseudogene. This CDR3 contains 15 residues. The CDR3 coding sequence is TGTGCCAGCAGCTGTCGGACAGGGCTTAATTCACCCCTCCACTTT. This translates into CASSCRTGLNSPLHF.

The chain is built from TRBV19 and TRBJ2-1, with a weak D call TRBD2 (5 bases). V lost 5 bases and J 3 bases, leaving 14 bases between the germline ends. Per germline, CDR1 LNHDA and CDR2 SQIVND (reference sequence). This CDR3 has 15 residues. The DNA of the CDR3 is TGTGCCAGTAGTCGGAGCACTAGTAACTACAATGAGCAGTTCTTC. Amino acids: CASSRSTSNYNEQFF.

The CDR3 sequence: CASTRQGGGTGELFF. In DNA, the CDR3 is TGTGCCAGCACCCGACAGGGCGGGGGCACCGGGGAGCTGTTTTTT. The V call is TRBV21-1, the J call TRBJ2-2. TRBV21-1 is noted as a pseudogene. The CDR3 has 15 residues.

This chain connects TRBV2 to TRBJ2-7, with 7 positions matching TRBD1. The germline V gene encodes CDR1 SNHLY and CDR2 FYNNEI. Unmatched junction bases numbered 8, after V lost 8 bases and J lost 4 bases. This CDR3 is built from 13 residues. The CDR3 coding sequence is TGTGCCAGCGAGGTCGACAGGGAGTACGAGCAGTACTTC. It is translated as CASEVDREYEQYF.

The chain has TRBV6-6 and TRBJ2-3; 10 positions agree with TRBD2. Trimming cost V 4 bases and J 4 bases; bases outside gene matches: 2. The germline CDR1 and CDR2 sequences are MNHNY and SVGAGI (reference sequence). The CDR3 covers 14 residues. The CDR3 reads CASSLAGGADTQYF. CDR3 DNA: TGTGCCAGCAGTTTAGCGGGGGGAGCAGATACGCAGTATTTT.

The chain links TRBV28 to TRBJ2-3; possibly TRBD1 or TRBD2 for D (5 bases each). The V gene lost 4 bases and the J gene lost 2 bases, with 13 bases spanning the gap. CDR3 length: 15 amino acids. The germline CDR1 and CDR2 sequences are MDHEN and SYDVKM. The CDR3 is CASSSRERYTDTQYF. In DNA, the CDR3 is TGTGCCAGCAGTTCCAGGGAGAGGTACACAGATACGCAGTATTTT.

The CDR3 here is CASSFPTSALHF. In nucleotides, the CDR3 is TGTGCCAGCAGTTTCCCCACCTCCGCCCTCCACTTT. The chain recombines TRBV27 with TRBJ1-6; D is unclear. The CDR3 covers 12 residues. Germline lookup yields CDR1 MNHEY and CDR2 SMNVEV (reference sequence). V lost 3 bases to trimming and J lost 14 bases, with 11 bases between them.

The chain employs TRBV5-3 and TRBJ1-2, with a weak D call TRBD1 (6 bases). TRBV5-3 is designated an ORF whose function remains uncertain. Trimming left V 4 bases short and J 3 bases short, with 19 bases between. The length of the CDR3 is 16 residues. Here the CDR3 DNA reads TGTGCCAGAAGCCCAAAGTCGGGGGGGCTTCACTATGGCTACACCTTC. Translation: CARSPKSGGLHYGYTF.

CDR3 DNA sequence: TGTGCCAGCTCAAGGACAGGGGGCCAAGAGACCCAGTACTTC. Amino acids: CASSRTGGQETQYF. The chain has TRBV18 and TRBJ2-5; TRBD1 matches at 10 bases. The germline CDR1 and CDR2 sequences are KGHSH and LQKENI. The CDR3 totals 14 residues. With 5 bases clipped from V and 1 base from J, the junction kept 1 base outside the gene matches.

The chain recombines TRBV4-1 with TRBJ2-1, with a tentative D call TRBD2 (6 bases). The germline V gene encodes CDR1 MGHRA and CDR2 YSYEKL. With 3 bases removed from V and 7 bases from J, the gap between germline ends came to 16 bases. The CDR3 consists of 15 residues. The CDR3 loop reads CASSQWGRTTNEQFF. In nucleotides, the CDR3 is TGCGCCAGCAGCCAGTGGGGTAGGACTACAAATGAGCAGTTCTTC.

This chain uses TRBV6-5 with TRBJ2-7, with D hard to call. The CDR3 extends over 12 amino acids. V was cut by 5 bases and J by 2 bases, with 7 bases left in between. Germline loops: CDR1 MNHEY, CDR2 SVGAGI. DNA of the CDR3: TGTGCCAGCAGTGACAAAGCCTACGAGCAGTACTTC. It codes for CASSDKAYEQYF.

The CDR3 DNA reads TGCGCCAGCAGCACACAGGAGGCCTCCTACAATGAGCAGTTCTTC. Protein: CASSTQEASYNEQFF. This chain connects TRBV4-1 to TRBJ2-1, with D perhaps being TRBD1 or TRBD2 (5 bases each). CDR3 size: 15 residues. Germline V gives CDR1 MGHRA, CDR2 YSYEKL. V lost 5 bases, J lost 0 bases, and 11 bases lay in between.

In this sample, this clone turned up a few times. This sequence joins TRBV7-2 and TRBJ2-3; 10 bases are shared with TRBD2. This CDR3 is 17 amino acids long. Germline CDR1 SGHTA, CDR2 FQGNSA. Trimming took 6 bases from V and 5 from J; bases not matched to a gene: 14. The CDR3 protein is CASRRRGAGGPKDTQYF. The CDR3 DNA follows: TGTGCCAGCAGACGGCGGGGAGCGGGAGGGCCAAAAGATACGCAGTATTTT. The whole variable domain, filled in from reference TRBV7-2 and TRBJ2-3, reads GAGVSQSPSNKVTEKGKDVELRCDPISGHTALYWYRQSLGQGLEFLIYFQGNSAPDKSGLPSDRFSAERTGGSVSTLTIQRTQQEDSAVYLCASRRRGAGGPKDTQYFGPGTRLTVL.

The chain employs TRBV2 and TRBJ2-3; tentative D call: TRBD2 (6 bases). This CDR3 comprises 17 residues. Between the trimmed V and J ends, which lost 1 base and 3 bases, there was a span of 17 bases. Germline V lookup: CDR1 SNHLY, CDR2 FYNNEI. CDR3 region: CASSEGTIQFLTDTQYF. The CDR3, as DNA: TGTGCCAGCAGTGAAGGGACTATCCAATTCTTAACAGATACGCAGTATTTT. Full variable domain (missing parts from reference TRBV2 and TRBJ2-3): EPEVTQTPSHQVTQMGQEVILRCVPISNHLYFYWYRQILGQKVEFLVSFYNNEISEKSEIFDDQFSVERPDGSNFTLKIRSTKLEDSAMYFCASSEGTIQFLTDTQYFGPGTRLTVL.

This chain uses TRBV13 with TRBJ2-7, with D perhaps matching TRBD1 or TRBD2 (6 bases each). The CDR3 loop spans 14 amino acids. V gave up 8 bases and J gave up 3 bases, with 17 bases separating them. Germline V gene sequence: CDR1 PRHDT, CDR2 FYEKMQ (reference sequence). This chain's CDR3 is CASGGYGGSYEQYF. As DNA, the CDR3 is TGTGCCAGCGGAGGGTATGGGGGCAGCTACGAGCAGTACTTC.

This sequence joins TRBV6-5 and TRBJ1-5, with no clear D. The V end lost 2 bases, the J end lost 0 bases, and 8 bases lay between the germline ends. Germline V gene sequence: CDR1 MNHEY, CDR2 SVGAGI. The CDR3 is 15 amino acids. The DNA for the CDR3 is TGTGCCAGCAGTTACGGGCACCTTAGCAATCAGCCCCAGCATTTT. Its translation is CASSYGHLSNQPQHF.

The chain links TRBV5-1 to TRBJ2-7; tentative D call: TRBD1 (6 bases). From germline, CDR1 is SGHRS and CDR2 YFSETQ. Trimming removed 2 bases at V and 2 bases at J, with 14 bases between. The CDR3 has 15 residues. CDR3 region: CASSLGPGEAYEQYF. DNA of the CDR3: TGCGCCAGCAGCTTAGGTCCAGGGGAAGCCTACGAGCAGTACTTC.

The chain carries TRBV28 and TRBJ1-1; TRBD1 agrees at 8 bases. Trimming at V came to 6 bases and at J to 2 bases, leaving 11 bases not matched to a gene. The germline V gene has CDR1 MDHEN and CDR2 SYDVKM. This CDR3 comprises 16 residues. CDR3 nucleotide sequence: TGTGCCAGCAGCCTTTTCGGACAGGGACTAAACACTGAAGCTTTCTTT. Residues: CASSLFGQGLNTEAFF.

The rearrangement joins TRBV9 to TRBJ2-5, with 9 bases aligning to TRBD1. The CDR3 runs to 16 residues. V gave up 4 bases and J gave up 4 bases; unmatched junction bases: 11. Germline V lookup: CDR1 SGDLS, CDR2 YYNGEE. CDR3 bases: TGTGCCAGCAGCACACGGGGACAGGGTATGGGAGAGACCCAGTACTTC. Its translation: CASSTRGQGMGETQYF.

This chain links TRBV7-6 with TRBJ2-7; 7 bases agree with TRBD1. Germline-derived CDR1 and CDR2 are SGHVS and FNYEAQ. This CDR3 is built from 13 residues. The trim removed 5 bases at V and 2 bases at J, leaving 3 bases unmatched. CDR3 protein: CASSRGTAYEQYF. In DNA, the CDR3 is TGTGCCAGCAGCCGTGGGACAGCCTACGAGCAGTACTTC.

The chain employs TRBV27 and TRBJ2-5; 9 bases map to TRBD1. The CDR3 covers 14 residues. The V segment lost 5 bases and the J segment 4 bases; nucleotides outside the gene matches: 5. The V gene's germline CDR1 is MNHEY and CDR2 SMNVEV (reference sequence). The CDR3 DNA follows: TGTGCCAGCAGTATCACAGGGGGCCGAGAGACCCAGTACTTC. It translates to CASSITGGRETQYF.

The chain links TRBV27 to TRBJ1-1; D is ambiguous. V dropped 0 bases and J dropped 4 bases, with 9 bases sitting between them. Germline lookup yields CDR1 MNHEY and CDR2 SMNVEV (reference sequence). The CDR3 totals 14 residues. The CDR3: CASSLSPGRTEAFF. CDR3 nucleotide sequence: TGTGCCAGCAGTTTATCGCCAGGTCGCACTGAAGCTTTCTTT.

The V and J genes are TRBV10-3 and TRBJ2-3, with a tentative D call TRBD2 (6 bases). Germline loops: CDR1 ENHRY, CDR2 SYGVKD. There are 16 residues in the CDR3. V was cut by 3 bases and J by 0 bases, with 13 bases left in between. DNA for the CDR3: TGTGCCATCAGTGAAAGCCCTAGCGTCAGCACAGATACGCAGTATTTT. Translated, it gives CAISESPSVSTDTQYF.